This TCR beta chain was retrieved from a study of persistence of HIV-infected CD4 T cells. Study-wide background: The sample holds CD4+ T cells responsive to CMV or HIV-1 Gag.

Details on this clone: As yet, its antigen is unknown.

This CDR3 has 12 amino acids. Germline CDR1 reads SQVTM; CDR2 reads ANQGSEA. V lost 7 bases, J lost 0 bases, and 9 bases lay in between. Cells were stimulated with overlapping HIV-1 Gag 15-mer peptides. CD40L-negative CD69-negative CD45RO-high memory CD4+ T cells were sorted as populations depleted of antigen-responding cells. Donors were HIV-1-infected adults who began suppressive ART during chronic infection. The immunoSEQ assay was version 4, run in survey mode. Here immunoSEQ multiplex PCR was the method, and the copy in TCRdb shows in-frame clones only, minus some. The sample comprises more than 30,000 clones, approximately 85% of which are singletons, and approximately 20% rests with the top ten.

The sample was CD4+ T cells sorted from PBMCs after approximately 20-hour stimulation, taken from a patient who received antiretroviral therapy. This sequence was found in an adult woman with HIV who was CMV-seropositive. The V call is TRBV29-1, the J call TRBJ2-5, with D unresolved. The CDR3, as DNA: TGCAGCGCTCAACGGTACCAAGAGACCCAGTACTTC. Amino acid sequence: CSAQRYQETQYF.